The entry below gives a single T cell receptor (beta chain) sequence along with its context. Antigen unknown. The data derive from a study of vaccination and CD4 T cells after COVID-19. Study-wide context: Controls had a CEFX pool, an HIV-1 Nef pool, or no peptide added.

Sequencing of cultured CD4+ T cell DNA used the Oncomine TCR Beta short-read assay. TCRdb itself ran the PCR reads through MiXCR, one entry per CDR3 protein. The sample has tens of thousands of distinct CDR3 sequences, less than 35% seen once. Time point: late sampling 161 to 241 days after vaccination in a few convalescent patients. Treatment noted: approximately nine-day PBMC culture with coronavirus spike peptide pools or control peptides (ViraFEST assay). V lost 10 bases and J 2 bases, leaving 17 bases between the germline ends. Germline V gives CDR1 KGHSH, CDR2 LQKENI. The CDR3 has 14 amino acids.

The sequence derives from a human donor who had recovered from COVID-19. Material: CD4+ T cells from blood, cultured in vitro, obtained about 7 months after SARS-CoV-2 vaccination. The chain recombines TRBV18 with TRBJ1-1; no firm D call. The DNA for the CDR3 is TGTGCCACCATAATGTGGGCGTCTAACACTGAAGCTTTCTTT. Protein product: CATIMWASNTEAFF.